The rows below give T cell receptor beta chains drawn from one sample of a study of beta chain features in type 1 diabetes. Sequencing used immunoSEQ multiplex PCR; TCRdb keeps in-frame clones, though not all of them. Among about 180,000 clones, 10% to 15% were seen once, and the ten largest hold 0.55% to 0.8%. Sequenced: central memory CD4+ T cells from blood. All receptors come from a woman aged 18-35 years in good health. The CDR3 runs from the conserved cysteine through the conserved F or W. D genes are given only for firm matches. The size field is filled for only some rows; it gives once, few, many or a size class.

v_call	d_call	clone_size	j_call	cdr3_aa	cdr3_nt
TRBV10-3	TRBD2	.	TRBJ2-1	CAIRDTLAGAVYEQFF	TGTGCCATCAGGGACACACTAGCGGGAGCTGTTTATGAGCAGTTCTTC
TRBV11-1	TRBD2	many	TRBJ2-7	CASSLAGTSVAYEQYF	TGTGCCAGCAGCTTAGCGGGGACTAGCGTCGCCTACGAGCAGTACTTC
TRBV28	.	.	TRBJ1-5	CASSLTPRDRFDQPQHF	TGTGCCAGCAGTTTAACGCCTAGAGACAGGTTCGATCAGCCCCAGCATTTT
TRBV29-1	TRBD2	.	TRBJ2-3	CSVGGTSGSPDTQYF	TGCAGCGTTGGCGGCACTAGCGGGAGTCCAGATACGCAGTATTTT
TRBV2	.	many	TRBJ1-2	CASSDRGGYGYTF	TGTGCCAGCAGTGACCGGGGGGGGTATGGCTACACCTTC
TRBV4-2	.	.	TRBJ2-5	CASSQGQVQETQYF	TGTGCCAGCAGCCAAGGACAGGTACAAGAGACCCAGTACTTC
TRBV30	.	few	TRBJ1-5	CAWSGGSNQPQHF	TGTGCCTGGTCAGGAGGTAGCAATCAGCCCCAGCATTTT
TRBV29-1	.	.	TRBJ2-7	CSVAYRDYYEQYF	TGCAGCGTCGCCTACAGGGATTACTACGAGCAGTACTTC
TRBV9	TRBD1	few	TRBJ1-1	CASSVGQGNTEAFF	TGTGCCAGCAGCGTCGGACAGGGGAACACTGAAGCTTTCTTT
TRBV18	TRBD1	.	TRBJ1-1	CASSPGTGNTEAFF	TGTGCCAGCTCACCCGGGACAGGGAACACTGAAGCTTTCTTT
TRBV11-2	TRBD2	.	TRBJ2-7	CASSLVGTSGSRYEQYF	TGTGCCAGCAGCTTAGTCGGGACTAGCGGGAGCCGCTACGAGCAGTACTTC
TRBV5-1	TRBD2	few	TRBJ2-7	CASTPQIAGGLYEQYF	TGCGCCAGCACCCCACAGATAGCGGGAGGTCTCTACGAGCAGTACTTC
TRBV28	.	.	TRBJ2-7	CASGAYEQYF	TGTGCCAGTGGGGCCTACGAGCAGTACTTC
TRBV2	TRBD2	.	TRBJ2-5	CASNRLAGYQETQYF	TGTGCCAGTAATCGACTAGCGGGATATCAAGAGACCCAGTACTTC
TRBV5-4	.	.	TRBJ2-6	CASSLRGSGANVLTF	TGTGCCAGCAGCTTGCGGGGATCTGGGGCCAACGTCCTGACTTTC
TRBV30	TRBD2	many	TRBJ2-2	CAWSGGAGKYTGELFF	TGTGCCTGGAGTGGAGGAGCGGGGAAATACACCGGGGAGCTGTTTTTT
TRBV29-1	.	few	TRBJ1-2	CSVKSPGTIYGYTF	TGCAGCGTTAAATCTCCGGGGACAATCTATGGCTACACCTTC
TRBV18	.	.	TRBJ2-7	CASSVSLGSSYEQYF	TGTGCCAGCTCAGTATCACTAGGTTCCTCCTACGAGCAGTACTTC